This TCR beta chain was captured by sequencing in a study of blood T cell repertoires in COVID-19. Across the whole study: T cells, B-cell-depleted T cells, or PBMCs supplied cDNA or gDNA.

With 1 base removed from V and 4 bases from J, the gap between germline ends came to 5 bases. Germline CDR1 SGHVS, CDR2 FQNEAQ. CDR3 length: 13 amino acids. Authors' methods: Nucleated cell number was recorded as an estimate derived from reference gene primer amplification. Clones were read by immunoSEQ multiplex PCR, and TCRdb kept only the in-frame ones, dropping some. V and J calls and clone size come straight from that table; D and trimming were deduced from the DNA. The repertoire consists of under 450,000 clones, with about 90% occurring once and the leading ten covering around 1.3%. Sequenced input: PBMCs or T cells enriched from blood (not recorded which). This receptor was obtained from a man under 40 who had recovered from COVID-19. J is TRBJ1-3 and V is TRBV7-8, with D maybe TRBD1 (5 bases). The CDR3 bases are TGTGCCAGCAGCTTAGAGGGGGGAAACACCATATATTTT. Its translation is CASSLEGGNTIYF.